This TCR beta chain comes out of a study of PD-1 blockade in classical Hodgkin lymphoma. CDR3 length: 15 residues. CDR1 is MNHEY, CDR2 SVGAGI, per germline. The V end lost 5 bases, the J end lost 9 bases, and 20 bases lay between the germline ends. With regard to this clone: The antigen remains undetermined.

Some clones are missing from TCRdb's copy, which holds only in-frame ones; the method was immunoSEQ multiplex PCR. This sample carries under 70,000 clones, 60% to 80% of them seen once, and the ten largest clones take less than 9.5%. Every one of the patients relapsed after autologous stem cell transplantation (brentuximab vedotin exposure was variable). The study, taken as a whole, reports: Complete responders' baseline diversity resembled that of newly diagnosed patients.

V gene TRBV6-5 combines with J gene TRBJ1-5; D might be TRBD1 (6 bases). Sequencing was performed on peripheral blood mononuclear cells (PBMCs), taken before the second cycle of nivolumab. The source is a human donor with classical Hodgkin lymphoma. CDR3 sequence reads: CASSPVEAGERPQHF. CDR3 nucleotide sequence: TGTGCCAGCAGTCCCGTCGAGGCAGGGGAGCGGCCCCAGCATTTT.